This T cell receptor beta chain emerged from a study of cytomegalovirus exposure and HLA in healthy donors. Findings and limits, study-wide: The study put 150 to 200 TCR beta chains on its list as cytomegalovirus-associated.

Remarks on this clone: Its antigen is as yet unknown.

Here immunoSEQ multiplex PCR was the method, and the copy in TCRdb shows in-frame clones only, minus some. This sample yields roughly 180,000 clones, of which roughly nine tenths are seen a single time; less than 9.5% belongs to the top ten. From germline, CDR1 is MNHEY and CDR2 SVGAGI. Trimming at V came to 8 bases and at J to 0 bases, leaving 6 bases not matched to a gene. This CDR3 is 15 amino acids long. Material: PBMCs. This receptor was identified in a man under 40 in good health and CMV-seropositive. The chain carries TRBV6-5 and TRBJ2-1; 8 bases fit TRBD2. CDR3 amino acids: CASRTGGGSYNEQFF. CDR3 DNA sequence: TGTGCCAGCCGAACGGGGGGGGGCTCCTACAATGAGCAGTTCTTC.